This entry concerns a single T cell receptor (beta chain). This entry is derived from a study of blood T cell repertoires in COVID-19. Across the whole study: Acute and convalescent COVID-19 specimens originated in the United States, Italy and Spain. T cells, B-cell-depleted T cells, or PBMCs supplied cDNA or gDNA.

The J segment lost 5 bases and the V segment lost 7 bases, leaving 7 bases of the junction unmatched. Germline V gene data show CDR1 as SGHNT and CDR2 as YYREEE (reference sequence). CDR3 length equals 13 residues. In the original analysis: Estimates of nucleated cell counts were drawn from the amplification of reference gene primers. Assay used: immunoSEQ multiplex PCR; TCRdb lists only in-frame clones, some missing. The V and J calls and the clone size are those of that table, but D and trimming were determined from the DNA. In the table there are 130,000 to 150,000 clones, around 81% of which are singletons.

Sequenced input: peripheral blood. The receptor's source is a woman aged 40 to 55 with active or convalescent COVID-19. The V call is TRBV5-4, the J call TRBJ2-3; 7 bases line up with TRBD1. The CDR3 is CASLRQGVDTQYF. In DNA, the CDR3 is TGTGCCAGCCTCCGACAGGGAGTAGATACGCAGTATTTT.